These 30 T cell receptor beta chains were all obtained from the same sample, sequenced in a study of early T cells in non-severe SARS-CoV-2 infection. Via MiXCR, TCRdb re-called the 5' RACE reads, giving one row per CDR3 protein. Of 87,000 or so distinct CDR3 sequences listed, 12% to 15% are singletons. Sequenced input: whole blood. These receptors were collected from an adult who was a healthcare worker with PCR-confirmed SARS-CoV-2 infection or an uninfected control (not recorded which).

The chain recombines TRBV6-2 or TRBV6-3 with TRBJ2-7; D is perhaps TRBD1 (6 bases). The germline V gene has CDR1 MNHEY and CDR2 SVGEGT. The CDR3 consists of 13 residues. The ends were cut back, 6 bases at V and 3 bases at J, with 12 bases in the middle. This CDR3 is CASSQDSSYEQYF. In nucleotides, the CDR3 is TGTGCCAGCAGCCAGGACAGTAGCTACGAGCAGTACTTC.

This rearrangement joins TRBV6-1 to TRBJ1-4; weak D call: TRBD1 (6 bases). The V and J ends lost 10 bases and 7 bases respectively, with 22 bases between them. This CDR3 comprises 15 residues. Germline V lookup: CDR1 MNHNS, CDR2 SASEGT. DNA for the CDR3: TGTGCCACCAGATGGGGGCAGGGGCCTGGTGAAAAACTGTTTTTT. Protein product: CATRWGQGPGEKLFF.

The rearrangement links TRBV7-2 to TRBJ2-5; 12 bases match TRBD2. V gave up 5 bases and J gave up 2 bases; unmatched junction bases: 6. In germline, CDR1 is SGHTA, CDR2 FQGNSA. The CDR3 runs 16 residues. CDR3 coding DNA: TGTGCCAGCAGCCGCATACTAGCGGGGGGTCAAGAGACCCAGTACTTC. The encoded protein is CASSRILAGGQETQYF.

The rearrangement uses TRBV20-1 and TRBJ2-7; D is ambiguous. Germline-derived CDR1 and CDR2 are DFQATT and SNEGSKA (reference sequence). V was trimmed by 0 bases and J by 4 bases, leaving 10 bases between them. The CDR3 totals 13 residues. CDR3 region: CSARDSSDYEQYF. The CDR3 nucleotides are TGCAGTGCTAGAGATTCTTCGGATTACGAGCAGTACTTC.

To note about this clonotype: One junction end disagrees with the germline gene, perhaps due to a read error. This chain connects TRBV6-5 to TRBJ2-5, with 7 nucleotides matching TRBD1. Per germline, CDR1 MNHEY and CDR2 SVGAGI. There are 13 residues in the CDR3. The CDR3 nucleotides are TGTGCCAGCAGTTTAGGTCAGGGGGAGACCCAGAACTTC. Its protein is CASSLGQGETQNF.

This clonotype has a count of ten or more. V gene TRBV4-1 combines with J gene TRBJ1-4, with 8 nucleotides matching TRBD1. V was pared by 3 bases and J by 8 bases, with 8 bases of the junction left unmatched. The CDR3 is made up of 15 amino acids. Germline loops: CDR1 MGHRA, CDR2 YSYEKL. This CDR3 reads CASSHTRGRREKLFF. The CDR3, as DNA: TGCGCCAGCAGCCATACCAGGGGGCGCCGGGAAAAACTGTTTTTT.

The chain joins TRBV5-5 to TRBJ2-3; TRBD2 aligns across 11 bases. The CDR3 loop spans 18 amino acids. The germline V gene has CDR1 SGHKS and CDR2 YYEKEE (reference sequence). The trim removed 2 bases at V and 0 bases at J, leaving 8 bases unmatched. This chain's CDR3 is CASSFLLAGGTSTDTQYF. The CDR3 DNA reads TGTGCCAGCAGCTTCCTTCTAGCGGGAGGAACTAGCACAGATACGCAGTATTTT.

This clonotype was picked up many times. The chain couples TRBV28 to TRBJ2-2, with D possibly matching TRBD1 (6 bases). Germline V gene sequence: CDR1 MDHEN, CDR2 SYDVKM. The CDR3 contains 16 residues. V lost 6 bases to trimming and J lost 1 base, with 15 bases between them. The CDR3 DNA reads TGTGCCAGCAGGGATTCCGGGACACGGAACACCGGGGAGCTGTTTTTT. Its protein product is CASRDSGTRNTGELFF.

The chain links TRBV4-3 to TRBJ2-3, with D possibly TRBD1 on 5 matching bases. From germline, CDR1 is LGHNA and CDR2 YSLEER. The CDR3 runs 14 residues. With 1 base removed from V and 2 bases from J, the gap between germline ends came to 7 bases. The CDR3 coding sequence is TGCGCCAGCAGCCAAGTGGGGCTCACAGATACGCAGTATTTT. It yields the protein CASSQVGLTDTQYF.

This clonotype turned up a few times. The chain couples TRBV11-2 to TRBJ2-3; 9 bases agree with TRBD2. CDR1 and CDR2 from the germline V gene are SGHAT and FQNNGV. The trim removed 5 bases at V and 2 bases at J, leaving 17 bases unmatched. This CDR3 has 19 amino acids. CDR3 loop: CASSPSRGGDIRYTDTQYF. DNA for the CDR3: TGTGCCAGCAGCCCAAGCCGCGGGGGGGACATTCGGTACACAGATACGCAGTATTTT. The complete variable domain, with remaining parts taken from reference TRBV11-2 and TRBJ2-3, reads EAGVAQSPRYKIIEKRQSVAFWCNPISGHATLYWYQQILGQGPKLLIQFQNNGVVDDSQLPKDRFSAERLKGVDSTLKIQPAKLEDSAVYLCASSPSRGGDIRYTDTQYFGPGTRLTVL.

This clonotype was recorded many times. The V call is TRBV7-2, the J call TRBJ1-1; perhaps TRBD1 as D (5 bases). V was cut by 10 bases and J by 4 bases, with 13 bases left in between. Per germline, CDR1 SGHTA and CDR2 FQGNSA. The CDR3 length is 12 residues. CDR3: CATRGGSTEAFF. CDR3 sequence (DNA): TGTGCCACCCGGGGGGGAAGCACTGAAGCTTTCTTT.

The gene calls are TRBV29-1 and TRBJ1-2, with D possibly matching TRBD1 (6 bases). CDR1 and CDR2 (germline): SQVTM, ANQGSEA. The CDR3 length is 13 residues. V lost 2 bases and J lost 0, with 7 bases in between. For the CDR3, the DNA is TGCAGCGTTGAATCAGGGGCTAACTATGGCTACACCTTC. It specifies CSVESGANYGYTF. The whole variable domain, remainder taken from reference TRBV29-1 and TRBJ1-2, is SAVISQKPSRDICQRGTSLTIQCQVDSQVTMMFWYRQQPGQSLTLIATANQGSEATYESGFVIDKFPISRPNLTFSTLTVSNMSPEDSSIYLCSVESGANYGYTFGSGTRLTVV.

This clonotype was recorded at least ten times. The CDR3 loop reads CSASAGGVQETQYF. As DNA, the CDR3 is TGCAGTGCTAGCGCCGGGGGAGTTCAAGAGACCCAGTACTTC. This sequence joins TRBV20-1 and TRBJ2-5; TRBD2 might be the D (6 bases). The germline V gene has CDR1 DFQATT and CDR2 SNEGSKA (reference sequence). This CDR3 is built from 14 residues. Trimming removed 3 bases at V and 2 bases at J, with 13 bases between.

The chain has TRBV2 and TRBJ2-7; D is ambiguous. Germline lookup yields CDR1 SNHLY and CDR2 FYNNEI. The CDR3 is 13 amino acids. V lost 4 bases, J lost 2 bases, and 9 bases lay in between. DNA for the CDR3: TGTGCCAGCAGTGTACAGACCACCTACGAGCAGTACTTC. Its protein product is CASSVQTTYEQYF.

This clonotype occurred many times. The rearrangement links TRBV12-3 or TRBV12-4 to TRBJ2-1; either TRBD1 or TRBD2 may supply D (6 bases each). V lost 3 bases and J 3 bases, leaving 15 bases between the germline ends. CDR3 length: 16 amino acids. The CDR3 DNA sequence: TGTGCCAGCAGTTTGACCACTGGGGGGCTCTACAATGAGCAGTTCTTC. This encodes CASSLTTGGLYNEQFF.

The chain has TRBV10-1 and TRBJ2-7; possibly TRBD2 for D (5 bases). The V gene lost 2 bases and the J gene lost 6 bases, with 11 bases spanning the gap. This CDR3 has 13 residues. Germline CDR1 and CDR2: WNHNN and SYGVQD (reference sequence). The CDR3 protein is CASSEAGSGEQYF. Written as DNA, the CDR3 is TGCGCCAGCAGTGAGGCAGGCAGCGGCGAGCAGTACTTC.

The chain has TRBV28 and TRBJ2-7; TRBD1 is a possible D gene (5 bases). CDR1 is MDHEN, CDR2 SYDVKM, per germline. The CDR3 runs 14 residues. V was trimmed by 5 bases and J by 2 bases, leaving 13 bases between them. The CDR3 sequence: CASSVQGATYEQYF. The CDR3, as DNA: TGTGCCAGCAGTGTGCAGGGTGCCACCTACGAGCAGTACTTC.

In its sample, this clonotype was seen a few times. CDR3 sequence reads: CASSLTAYSNQPQHF. CDR3 bases: TGTGCCAGCAGTTTGACAGCATATAGCAATCAGCCCCAGCATTTT. V usage is TRBV12-3 or TRBV12-4 and J usage is TRBJ1-5; a possible D gene is TRBD1 (5 bases). The CDR3 has 15 residues. V lost 3 bases and J 0 bases, leaving 9 bases between the germline ends.

This chain connects TRBV6-2 or TRBV6-3 to TRBJ1-1, with a possible D match to TRBD1 (6 bases). This CDR3 contains 15 residues. Between the trimmed V and J ends, which lost 2 bases and 1 base, there was a span of 11 bases. Germline V gene sequence: CDR1 MNHEY, CDR2 SVGEGT. The CDR3 here is CASSYGPGANTEAFF. The CDR3 DNA sequence: TGTGCCAGCAGTTACGGTCCGGGGGCGAACACTGAAGCTTTCTTT.

This clonotype was detected many times. The chain links TRBV7-9 to TRBJ1-2; 8 positions match TRBD1. Germline V CDR1 and CDR2: SEHNR, FQNEAQ (reference sequence). This CDR3 has 12 residues. The J segment lost 7 bases and the V segment lost 5 bases, leaving 3 bases of the junction unmatched. CDR3 in DNA: TGTGCCAGCAGCCCAGGACAGGGTGGCTACACCTTC. Its translation is CASSPGQGGYTF.

The chain links TRBV10-3 to TRBJ2-1; TRBD1 might be the D (5 bases). Trimming took off 4 bases at V and 4 bases at J, with 8 bases between the two ends. This CDR3 contains 13 residues. CDR1 is ENHRY, CDR2 SYGVKD, per germline. The CDR3 coding sequence is TGTGCCATCAGTGGACAGCCGTACAATGAGCAGTTCTTC. Translating it yields CAISGQPYNEQFF.

This clonotype was found many times. J is TRBJ1-6 and V is TRBV4-2, with 8 bases fitting TRBD1. This CDR3 has 15 amino acids. V shed 0 bases and J 5 bases; nucleotides not matched to a gene: 0. Germline assignment: CDR1 LGHNA and CDR2 YNFKEQ. Here the CDR3 DNA reads TGTGCCAGCAGCCAAGAGGACAGGGATAATTCACCCCTCCACTTT. Translating it yields CASSQEDRDNSPLHF.

The chain joins TRBV7-9 to TRBJ1-4; TRBD1 matches 9 bases. From germline, CDR1 is SEHNR and CDR2 FQNEAQ (reference sequence). CDR3 size: 16 residues. V was clipped by 5 bases and J by 7 bases; unmatched bases: 11. CDR3 amino acids: CASSKRTGDRREKLFF. The CDR3 nucleotides are TGTGCCAGCAGCAAACGGACAGGGGACAGACGTGAAAAACTGTTTTTT.

The chain is built from TRBV28 and TRBJ1-1; TRBD1 matches at 8 bases. The V gene's germline CDR1 is MDHEN and CDR2 SYDVKM. V shed 6 bases, J shed 8 bases, and the junction held 2 bases outside the gene matches. The CDR3 is 11 residues long. CDR3 sequence: CASRGDREAFF. As DNA, the CDR3 is TGTGCCAGCAGGGGGGACAGGGAAGCTTTCTTT.

This clonotype was seen a handful of times. The chain links TRBV12-3 or TRBV12-4 to TRBJ1-2; D is unresolved. The V end lost 3 bases, the J end lost 0 bases, and 5 bases lay between the germline ends. There are 13 residues in the CDR3. This CDR3 is CASSFTSNYGYTF. CDR3 bases: TGTGCCAGCAGTTTTACTTCTAACTATGGCTACACCTTC.

V is TRBV24-1 and J is TRBJ2-2, with 11 bases lining up with TRBD2. V lost 11 bases, J lost 1 base, and 14 bases stayed unmatched. Germline-derived CDR1 and CDR2 are KGHDR and SFDVKD. CDR3 length: 18 residues. The CDR3 loop reads CAIASRLAGGLNTGELFF. The CDR3 DNA is TGTGCCATTGCCAGTCGGCTAGCGGGGGGCCTGAACACCGGGGAGCTGTTTTTT.

This clonotype was counted between two and nine times. The chain carries TRBV29-1 and TRBJ2-2; D is unresolved. V gave up 3 bases and J gave up 3 bases, with 5 bases separating them. Germline V gives CDR1 SQVTM, CDR2 ANQGSEA. The CDR3 consists of 12 residues. The CDR3 coding sequence is TGCAGCGTTGATCGGGACACCGGGGAGCTGTTTTTT. This codes for CSVDRDTGELFF.

This clonotype was seen a handful of times. The chain uses TRBV21-1 and TRBJ2-7. TRBV21-1 is deemed a pseudogene. This CDR3 is 15 amino acids long. The CDR3 DNA is TGTGCCAGCCCTCTCCGGAGTGGTCAGATCTACGAGCAGTACTTC. Its protein product is CASPLRSGQIYEQYF.

V is TRBV6-1 and J is TRBJ2-3; TRBD2 matches at 11 bases. This CDR3 comprises 15 residues. CDR1 and CDR2 from the germline V gene are MNHNS and SASEGT. V lost 8 bases, J lost 2 bases, and 6 bases stayed unmatched. In DNA, the CDR3 is TGTGCCAGCGGGATGACTAGCGGGAACACAGATACGCAGTATTTT. This codes for CASGMTSGNTDTQYF.

In this sample, this clonotype turned up a few times. Sequence at one end of the junction differs from germline and may be a read error. V usage is TRBV6-2 or TRBV6-3 and J usage is TRBJ1-2; TRBD1 matches 10 bases. CDR1 MNHEY and CDR2 SVGEGT come from the germline V gene. This CDR3 has 15 residues. The CDR3 bases are TGTGCCAGCAGTCACTCCCCGGGACAGGGGAATGGCTACACCTTC. It encodes CASSHSPGQGNGYTF.